Below, 10 T cell receptor beta chains from the same sample are listed, as sequenced in a study of CD8 T cell repertoires and HIV-1 epitope variants. Libraries were prepared by immunoSEQ multiplex PCR; TCRdb keeps only in-frame clonotypes and omits some of them. Here the sample spans tens of thousands of clones, around 75% being singletons. The sequenced material came from uncultured baseline CD8+ T cells from peripheral blood mononuclear cells (PBMCs). These receptors all come from a male donor with HIV.

A remark on this clone: Relative to the germline gene, one junction end is altered; a read error may explain this. The J gene is TRBJ2-5, the V gene TRBV9; D gene uncertain. The CDR3 covers 12 residues. Germline lookup yields CDR1 SGDLS and CDR2 YYNGEE. Here the CDR3 DNA reads TGTGCCAGCAGCTTAGATCGTTACGGTCCCCACTTC. It is translated as CASSLDRYGPHF.

The chain couples TRBV30 to TRBJ1-3; D not resolved. Germline V gene sequence: CDR1 GTSNPN, CDR2 SVGIG (reference sequence). CDR3 length: 15 amino acids. Deletions cut 3 bases from V and 0 bases from J, with 12 bases between. CDR3 protein: CAWSLGLASGNTIYF. The CDR3 region has the DNA TGTGCCTGGAGCCTGGGTCTGGCCTCTGGAAACACCATATATTTT.

This clone has just one count. The rearrangement uses TRBV5-1 and TRBJ1-4, with a weak D call TRBD1 (5 bases). The CDR3 loop spans 14 amino acids. Germline V CDR1 and CDR2: SGHRS, YFSETQ. The V and J ends lost 4 bases and 4 bases respectively, with 11 bases between them. CDR3 coding DNA: TGCGCCAGCAGCGGCGGACAAAATAATGAAAAACTGTTTTTT. Protein product: CASSGGQNNEKLFF.

This chain uses TRBV25-1 with TRBJ2-7; 7 bases fit TRBD2. The ends lost 1 base at V and 7 bases at J; junction bases unmatched: 10. Germline-derived CDR1 and CDR2 are MGHDK and SYGVNS. The CDR3 is made up of 15 amino acids. CDR3 DNA: TGTGCCAGCAGTGAATCAGCGGGACCGTCGGAAGAGCAGTACTTC. It codes for CASSESAGPSEEQYF.

The V and J genes are TRBV4-1 and TRBJ1-4, with TRBD1 matching over 9 bases. The CDR3 has 13 residues. V lost 8 bases, J lost 6 bases, and 4 bases stayed unmatched. Per the germline V gene, CDR1 is MGHRA and CDR2 is YSYEKL. The CDR3 is CASGTGFDEKLFF. DNA for the CDR3: TGCGCCAGCGGGACAGGGTTTGATGAAAAACTGTTTTTT.

This clone was detected many times. This sequence joins TRBV7-2 and TRBJ1-3; weak D call: TRBD1 (5 bases). Trimming removed 1 base at V and 4 bases at J, with 8 bases between. There are 14 residues in the CDR3. The germline V gene has CDR1 SGHTA and CDR2 FQGNSA. This CDR3 is CASSLGGPGNTIYF. In DNA form, the CDR3 reads TGTGCCAGCAGCTTAGGGGGCCCCGGAAACACCATATATTTT.

This clone was observed a few times. V gene TRBV28 combines with J gene TRBJ1-1, with unresolved D. The germline V and J ends were trimmed by 6 bases and 10 bases, with 3 bases remaining between them. This CDR3 is built from 8 residues. From germline, CDR1 is MDHEN and CDR2 SYDVKM. This CDR3 is CASSVAFF. The CDR3 DNA reads as TGTGCCAGCAGCGTAGCTTTCTTT.

The chain links TRBV9 to TRBJ2-7, with D tentatively TRBD1 or TRBD2 (5 bases each). The CDR3 has 14 amino acids. The germline CDR1 and CDR2 sequences are SGDLS and YYNGEE. Trimming removed 0 bases from V and 6 bases from J, with 13 bases in between. The CDR3 region is CASSVALGEREQYF. CDR3 nucleotide sequence: TGTGCCAGCAGCGTAGCGTTAGGGGAGCGCGAGCAGTACTTC.

The chain combines TRBV19 with TRBJ1-1, with D unclear. Germline values: CDR1 LNHDA, CDR2 SQIVND (reference sequence). This CDR3 has 17 residues. Trimming took 2 bases from V and 2 from J, leaving 18 bases between them. CDR3 DNA sequence: TGTGCCAGTAGTATATTAAACAGCCGGCTTCAAAACACTGAAGCTTTCTTT. Protein product: CASSILNSRLQNTEAFF.

The chain is built from TRBV5-4 and TRBJ1-2, with D unclear. Between the trimmed V and J ends, which lost 3 bases and 2 bases, there was a span of 20 bases. Germline V gene data show CDR1 as SGHNT and CDR2 as YYREEE (reference sequence). The CDR3 has 17 residues. CDR3 nucleotide sequence: TGTGCCAGCAGCTCCGTAGCCCCCGGCAGGCTCAACTATGGCTACACCTTC. Amino acids: CASSSVAPGRLNYGYTF.